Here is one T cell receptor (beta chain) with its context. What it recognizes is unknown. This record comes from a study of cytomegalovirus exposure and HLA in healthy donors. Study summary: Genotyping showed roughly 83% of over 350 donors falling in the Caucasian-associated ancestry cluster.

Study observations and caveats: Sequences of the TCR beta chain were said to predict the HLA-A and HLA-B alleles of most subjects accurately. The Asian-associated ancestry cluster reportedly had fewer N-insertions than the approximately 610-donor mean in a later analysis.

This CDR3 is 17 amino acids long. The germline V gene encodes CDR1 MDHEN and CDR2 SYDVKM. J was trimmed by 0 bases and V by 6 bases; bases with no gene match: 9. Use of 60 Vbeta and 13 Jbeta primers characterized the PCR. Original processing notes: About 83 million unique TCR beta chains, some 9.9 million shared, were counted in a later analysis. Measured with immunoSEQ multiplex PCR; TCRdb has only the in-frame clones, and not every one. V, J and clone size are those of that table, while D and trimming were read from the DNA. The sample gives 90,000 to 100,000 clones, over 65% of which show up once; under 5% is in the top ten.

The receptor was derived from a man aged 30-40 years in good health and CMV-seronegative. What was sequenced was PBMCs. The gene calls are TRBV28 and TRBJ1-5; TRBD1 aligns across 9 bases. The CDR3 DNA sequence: TGTGCCAGCAGGACCGGGACAGGGTTTCGTAGCAATCAGCCCCAGCATTTT. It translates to CASRTGTGFRSNQPQHF.